The clone carrying this TCR beta chain has a count of ten or more. Antigen unknown. The germline gives CDR1 SGHTA, CDR2 FQGTGA. The V and J ends lost 5 bases and 10 bases respectively, with 13 bases between them. The CDR3 is 12 residues long. The data stem from a study of regulatory T cells in long-lasting Graves disease. iRepertoire HTBI primers and Arm-PCR of CDR3 regions built TCR beta libraries. MiXCR, run by TCRdb on the multiplex PCR reads, gives a single entry per CDR3 protein. The sample lists about 500,000 distinct CDR3 sequences, about 11% occurring once. Time point meaning: newly diagnosed GD, antithyroid drugs for less than 3 months. PBMC-extracted RNA yielded the TCR library. Study-wide points: Less diverse TCR repertoires were seen in persistent Graves' patients than in newly diagnosed ones.

In addition, the sample was reused for a study of T cells in Graves' hyperthyroidism and ophthalmopathy. According to that study: These patients, aged 18 to 65, had recently diagnosed hyperthyroidism lasting under 2 months.

The starting material was peripheral blood mononuclear cells (PBMCs), obtained at new diagnosis, from a patient treated with antithyroid drugs. J is TRBJ2-3 and V is TRBV7-3; tentatively, D is TRBD1 or TRBD2 (5 bases each). This clonotype originated in a woman aged 25 to 39 with Graves disease. The DNA for the CDR3 is TGTGCCAGCAGCGAACCACTAGGGGCGCAGTATTTT. This codes for CASSEPLGAQYF.